The clone carrying this T cell receptor beta chain was observed a few times. Arm-PCR of CDR3 regions and iRepertoire HTBI primers were used to build TCR beta libraries. Using its own MiXCR run on the multiplex PCR reads, TCRdb lists one record per CDR3 protein. In the table there are around 500,000 distinct CDR3 sequences, roughly 16% of which are singletons. Described time point: newly diagnosed GD, antithyroid drugs for less than 3 months. Preparation of the TCR library used RNA extracted from PBMCs. The data are from a study of regulatory T cells in long-lasting Graves disease. A further study also used this sample, focusing on T cells in Graves' hyperthyroidism and ophthalmopathy. This second study says: Clinical symptoms, serum thyroxine and TRAb, thyroid ultrasound and orbital computed tomography were used for the diagnoses. Among clonotypes expanded in thyroid above 0.001, most were also found in blood.

This TCR came from a woman aged 35-60 years with Graves disease. The material was peripheral blood mononuclear cells (PBMCs), obtained at new diagnosis, from a patient treated with antithyroid drugs.

The chain's CDR3 is CASSPRLVYWGEQFF. Written as DNA, the CDR3 is TGTGCCAGTAGTCCGCGACTAGTCTACTGGGGTGAGCAGTTCTTC. This chain uses TRBV19 with TRBJ2-1, with D perhaps TRBD2 (6 bases). V lost 5 bases, J lost 9 bases, and 20 bases lay in between. Germline values: CDR1 LNHDA, CDR2 SQIVND (reference sequence). This CDR3 region has 15 residues.